One and the same sample provided the 23 T cell receptor beta chains below, sequenced in a study of T cell responses to AZD1222 COVID-19 vaccine. The assay was immunoSEQ multiplex PCR, and TCRdb's table has in-frame clones only and misses some. Of 130,000 to 150,000 clones listed, around 88% are singletons. Sequenced here: peripheral blood, sampled on day 0 of AZD1222 vaccination. The receptors come from an adult in good health.

The gene calls are TRBV12-5 and TRBJ1-2, with TRBD1 matching 8 bases. The CDR3 loop spans 14 amino acids. With 5 bases clipped from V and 4 bases from J, the junction kept 6 bases outside the gene matches. CDR1 and CDR2 (germline): LGHNT, FRNRAP. Here the CDR3 DNA reads TGTGCTAGTGGTCTGGGACAGGCGGTCTATGGCTACACCTTC. It is translated as CASGLGQAVYGYTF.

The chain is built from TRBV3-1 (or the pseudogene TRBV3-2) and TRBJ1-6, with D uncertain. The CDR3 spans 13 residues. Germline values: CDR1 LGHDT, CDR2 YNNKEL (reference sequence). With 4 bases removed from V and 8 bases from J, the gap between germline ends came to 9 bases. CDR3 nucleotides: TGTGCCAGCAGCCCATTTGGGGATTCACCCCTCCACTTT. Its translation: CASSPFGDSPLHF.

The chain couples TRBV6-2 or TRBV6-3 to TRBJ1-5, with D unclear. CDR3 length: 14 residues. Germline loops: CDR1 MNHEY, CDR2 SVGEGT. Trimming took 3 bases from V and 2 from J, leaving 8 bases between them. The CDR3 sequence: CASSYEEGNQPQHF. DNA of the CDR3: TGTGCCAGCAGTTATGAGGAGGGCAATCAGCCCCAGCATTTT.

V is TRBV5-8 and J is TRBJ2-3; D remains ambiguous. Germline V gives CDR1 SGHTS, CDR2 YDEGEE. This CDR3 spans 16 amino acids. Trimming cost V 1 base and J 1 base, with 13 bases left between them. CDR3 in amino acids: CASSLRPETRTDTQYF. Written as DNA, the CDR3 is TGTGCCAGCAGCTTGAGGCCGGAGACCCGCACAGATACGCAGTATTTT.

The chain carries TRBV12-3 or TRBV12-4 and TRBJ1-2, with a weak D call TRBD1 (6 bases). This CDR3 contains 11 residues. The V end lost 7 bases, the J end lost 8 bases, and 11 bases lay between the germline ends. CDR3 residues: CASTGHKGYTF. CDR3 nucleotide sequence: TGTGCCAGCACGGGACATAAAGGCTACACCTTC.

This chain uses TRBV5-8 with TRBJ1-3; 8 positions agree with TRBD1. V lost 1 base, J lost 0 bases, and 12 bases stayed unmatched. The CDR3 is 19 residues long. Germline-derived CDR1 and CDR2 are SGHTS and YDEGEE. CDR3 sequence: CASSLIGQGRAGSGNTIYF. The CDR3 DNA follows: TGTGCCAGCAGCTTGATTGGACAGGGTCGCGCGGGCTCTGGAAACACCATATATTTT.

The J gene is TRBJ2-7, the V gene TRBV5-1; 10 bases match TRBD1. The V segment lost 4 bases and the J segment 1 base; nucleotides outside the gene matches: 5. Germline assignment: CDR1 SGHRS and CDR2 YFSETQ. The CDR3 is made up of 15 amino acids. The CDR3 loop is CASSPGGQGSYEQYF. In DNA form, the CDR3 reads TGCGCCAGCAGCCCAGGGGGACAGGGGTCCTACGAGCAGTACTTC.

The chain employs TRBV3-1 (or the pseudogene TRBV3-2) and TRBJ1-5; no firm D call. The V gene lost 0 bases and the J gene lost 0 bases, with 30 bases spanning the gap. The V gene's germline CDR1 is LGHDT and CDR2 YNNKEL (reference sequence). CDR3 size: 23 residues. The CDR3 here is CASSQDGGTPSPVLGVSNQPQHF. DNA of the CDR3: TGTGCCAGCAGCCAAGACGGCGGTACTCCGTCACCCGTCCTCGGGGTTAGCAATCAGCCCCAGCATTTT.

The V gene is TRBV5-1, the J gene TRBJ1-6, with a weak D call TRBD1 (5 bases). V lost 3 bases to trimming and J lost 6 bases, with 10 bases between them. The CDR3 totals 14 residues. Germline V lookup: CDR1 SGHRS, CDR2 YFSETQ. This CDR3 is CASSSQGSNSPLHF. CDR3 nucleotides: TGCGCCAGCAGCTCCCAGGGTTCTAATTCACCCCTCCACTTT.

J is TRBJ2-2 and V is TRBV6-5, with D possibly TRBD2 on 7 matching bases. The CDR3 has 13 residues. In germline, CDR1 is MNHEY, CDR2 SVGAGI. The ends were cut back, 11 bases at V and 2 bases at J, with 12 bases in the middle. The CDR3 is CAGRGSNTGELFF. For the CDR3, the DNA is TGTGCCGGGAGGGGGTCTAACACCGGGGAGCTGTTTTTT.

The chain joins TRBV19 to TRBJ1-1; 9 positions match TRBD1. V trimming: 1 base; J trimming: 1 base; junction bases outside the gene matches: 1. The CDR3 is made up of 15 amino acids. Germline CDR1 is LNHDA and CDR2 is SQIVND (reference sequence). CDR3 protein: CASSIAGQGNTEAFF. Written as DNA, the CDR3 is TGTGCCAGTAGTATAGCGGGACAGGGGAACACTGAAGCTTTCTTT. Variable domain in full (rest from reference TRBV19 and TRBJ1-1): DGGITQSPKYLFRKEGQNVTLSCEQNLNHDAMYWYRQDPGQGLRLIYYSQIVNDFQKGDIAEGYSVSREKKESFPLTVTSAQKNPTAFYLCASSIAGQGNTEAFFGQGTRLTVV.

The J gene is TRBJ1-5, the V gene TRBV24-1; no reliable D call. Trimming removed 3 bases from V and 5 bases from J, with 7 bases in between. The CDR3 length is 13 residues. The germline CDR1 and CDR2 sequences are KGHDR and SFDVKD. CDR3 loop: CATSDATYQPQHF. CDR3 in DNA: TGTGCCACCAGTGATGCGACGTATCAGCCCCAGCATTTT.

This sequence joins TRBV4-1 and TRBJ1-2, with D hard to call. CDR1 is MGHRA, CDR2 YSYEKL, per germline. V was trimmed by 4 bases and J by 4 bases, leaving 25 bases between them. The CDR3 contains 18 residues. In DNA form, the CDR3 reads TGCGCCAGCAGCCTCCTAGAGGCTCGGGGAGGCATGAGCTATGGCTACACCTTC. This sequence encodes CASSLLEARGGMSYGYTF.

This chain uses TRBV29-1 with TRBJ1-1; D not certain. The CDR3 runs 13 residues. The V end lost 3 bases, the J end lost 1 base, and 9 bases lay between the germline ends. Germline V lookup: CDR1 SQVTM, CDR2 ANQGSEA. The CDR3 DNA reads TGCAGCGTTGAGAGGCAGCAGAACACTGAAGCTTTCTTT. It yields the protein CSVERQQNTEAFF.

This clone was counted only a few times. This chain links TRBV5-4 with TRBJ1-1; 8 nucleotides agree with TRBD1. The CDR3 spans 14 residues. The junction had 7 bases not matched to a gene; V was cut back by 4 bases and J by 5 bases. Looked up from germline, CDR1 is SGHNT and CDR2 is YYREEE (reference sequence). The CDR3 DNA is TGTGCCAGCAGCCCGTACACAGGGGGTACTGAAGCTTTCTTT. This codes for CASSPYTGGTEAFF.

The rearrangement uses TRBV19 and TRBJ1-2; 8 nucleotides agree with TRBD1. The CDR3 runs to 14 residues. The junction had 4 bases not matched to a gene; V was cut back by 6 bases and J by 1 base. In germline, CDR1 is LNHDA, CDR2 SQIVND (reference sequence). The CDR3 sequence is CASRAQGDNYGYTF. CDR3 bases: TGTGCCAGTAGGGCACAGGGGGATAACTATGGCTACACCTTC.

Comment on this clone: Different DNA sequences within this sample yield the same CDR3. J is TRBJ1-5 and V is TRBV3-1 (or the pseudogene TRBV3-2); 10 bases fit TRBD1. This CDR3 is built from 15 residues. Germline assignment: CDR1 LGHDT and CDR2 YNNKEL (reference sequence). V lost 4 bases to trimming and J lost 4 bases; unmatched junction nucleotides: 4. DNA of the CDR3: TGTGCCAGCAGCCCCGGGACAGGGGAGAATCAGCCCCAGCATTTT. This gives the protein CASSPGTGENQPQHF.

The chain joins TRBV2 to TRBJ2-1; 9 bases are shared with TRBD2. In germline, CDR1 is SNHLY, CDR2 FYNNEI. The V segment lost 8 bases and the J segment 14 bases; nucleotides outside the gene matches: 10. There are 12 residues in the CDR3. As DNA, the CDR3 is TGTGCCAGCGGGGCGGGGGGGCCCGGAGAGTTCTTC. It codes for CASGAGGPGEFF.

The chain recombines TRBV4-1 with TRBJ2-1, with 8 bases identical to TRBD2. The CDR3 sequence is 16 residues long. The J segment lost 0 bases and the V segment lost 1 base, leaving 2 bases of the junction unmatched. From germline, CDR1 is MGHRA and CDR2 YSYEKL. The CDR3 DNA reads TGCGCCAGCAGCCAAGCGGCGGGGGGCTCCTACAATGAGCAGTTCTTC. It encodes CASSQAAGGSYNEQFF.

The chain combines TRBV9 with TRBJ2-2; no firm D call. Germline CDR1 SGDLS, CDR2 YYNGEE. V lost 4 bases to trimming and J lost 1 base, with 14 bases between them. The CDR3 loop spans 16 amino acids. In DNA form, the CDR3 reads TGTGCCAGCAGCCCTACAGTAATGGGGAACACCGGGGAGCTGTTTTTT. Translating it yields CASSPTVMGNTGELFF.

This chain uses TRBV6-5 with TRBJ1-6; D is unresolved. The CDR3 has 16 amino acids. Trimming pared 2 bases from V and 9 bases from J, leaving 17 bases between. Germline assignment: CDR1 MNHEY and CDR2 SVGAGI. CDR3 sequence (DNA): TGTGCCAGCAGTTACGGCATTTCGGAGGGAGGTTCACCCCTCCACTTT. Protein: CASSYGISEGGSPLHF.

This rearrangement joins TRBV6-5 to TRBJ2-3; D may be TRBD1 (6 bases). The V gene lost 0 bases and the J gene lost 1 base, with 11 bases spanning the gap. This CDR3 has 16 residues. Germline CDR1 and CDR2: MNHEY and SVGAGI. The CDR3 nucleotides are TGTGCCAGCAGTTACTCCCCGGGGACACGCACAGATACGCAGTATTTT. This sequence encodes CASSYSPGTRTDTQYF.

The gene calls are TRBV7-2 and TRBJ2-3, with D unclear. The germline V and J ends were trimmed by 5 bases and 0 bases, with 15 bases remaining between them. Germline values: CDR1 SGHTA, CDR2 FQGNSA. The CDR3 totals 16 residues. The CDR3 sequence is CASSQSAATSTDTQYF. The CDR3 nucleotides are TGTGCCAGCAGCCAAAGCGCTGCTACTAGCACAGATACGCAGTATTTT.